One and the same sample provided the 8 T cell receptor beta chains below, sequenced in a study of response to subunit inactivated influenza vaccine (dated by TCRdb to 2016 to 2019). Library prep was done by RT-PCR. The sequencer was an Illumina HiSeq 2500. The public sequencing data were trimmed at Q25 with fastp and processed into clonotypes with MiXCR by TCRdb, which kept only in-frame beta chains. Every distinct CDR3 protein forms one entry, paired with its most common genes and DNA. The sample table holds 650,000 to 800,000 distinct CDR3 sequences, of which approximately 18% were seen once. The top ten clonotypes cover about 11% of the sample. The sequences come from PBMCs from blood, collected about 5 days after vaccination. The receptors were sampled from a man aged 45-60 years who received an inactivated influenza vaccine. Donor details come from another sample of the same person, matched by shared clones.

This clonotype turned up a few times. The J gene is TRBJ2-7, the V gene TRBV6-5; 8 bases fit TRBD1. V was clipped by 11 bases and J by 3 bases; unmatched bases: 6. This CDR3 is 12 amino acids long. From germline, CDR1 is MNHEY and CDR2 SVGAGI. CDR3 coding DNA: TGTGCCGTAGGACAGGGCGTCTACGAGCAGTACTTC. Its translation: CAVGQGVYEQYF.

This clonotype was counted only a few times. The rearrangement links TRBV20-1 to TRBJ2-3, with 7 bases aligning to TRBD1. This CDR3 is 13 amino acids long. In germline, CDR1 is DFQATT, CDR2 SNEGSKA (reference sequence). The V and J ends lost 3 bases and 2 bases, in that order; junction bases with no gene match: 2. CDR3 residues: CSASTGDTDTQYF. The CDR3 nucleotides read TGCAGTGCTAGCACAGGGGACACAGATACGCAGTATTTT.

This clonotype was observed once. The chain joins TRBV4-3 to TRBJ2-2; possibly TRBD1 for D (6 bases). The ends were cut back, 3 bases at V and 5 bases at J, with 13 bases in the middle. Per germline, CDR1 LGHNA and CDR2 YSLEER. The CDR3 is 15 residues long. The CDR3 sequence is CASSQNTRGTGELFF. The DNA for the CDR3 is TGCGCCAGCAGCCAGAATACCAGGGGAACCGGGGAGCTGTTTTTT.

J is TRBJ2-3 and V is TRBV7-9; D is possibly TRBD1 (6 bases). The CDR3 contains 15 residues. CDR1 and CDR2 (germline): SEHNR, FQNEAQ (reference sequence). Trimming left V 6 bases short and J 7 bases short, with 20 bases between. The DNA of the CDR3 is TGTGCCAGCAGATCGCAGGGGTCCTCCGTGAATACGCAGTATTTT. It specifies CASRSQGSSVNTQYF.

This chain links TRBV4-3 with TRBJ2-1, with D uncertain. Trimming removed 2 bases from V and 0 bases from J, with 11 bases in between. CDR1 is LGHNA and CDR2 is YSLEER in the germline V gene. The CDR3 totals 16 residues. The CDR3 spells CASSQLTVLSYNEQFF. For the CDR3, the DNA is TGCGCCAGCAGCCAATTGACTGTCCTCTCCTACAATGAGCAGTTCTTC.

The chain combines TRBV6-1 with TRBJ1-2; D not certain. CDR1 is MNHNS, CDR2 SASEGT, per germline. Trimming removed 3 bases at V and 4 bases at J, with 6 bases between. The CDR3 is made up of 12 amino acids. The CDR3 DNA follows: TGTGCCAGCAGTGACCTTGGCTATGGCTACACCTTC. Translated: CASSDLGYGYTF.

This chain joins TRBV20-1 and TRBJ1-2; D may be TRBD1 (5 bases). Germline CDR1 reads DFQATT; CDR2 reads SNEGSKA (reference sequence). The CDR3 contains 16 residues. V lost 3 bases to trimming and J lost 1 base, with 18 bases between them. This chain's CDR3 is CSARSLGAPSNYGYTF. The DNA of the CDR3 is TGCAGTGCTAGGTCACTAGGGGCGCCGAGTAACTATGGCTACACCTTC.

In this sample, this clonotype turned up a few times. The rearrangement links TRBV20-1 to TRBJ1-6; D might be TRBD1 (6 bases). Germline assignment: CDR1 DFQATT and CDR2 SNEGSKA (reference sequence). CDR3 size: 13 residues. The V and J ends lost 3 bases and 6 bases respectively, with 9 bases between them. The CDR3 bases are TGCAGTGCTAGTGCCAGGGGTAATTCACCCCTCCACTTT. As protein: CSASARGNSPLHF.